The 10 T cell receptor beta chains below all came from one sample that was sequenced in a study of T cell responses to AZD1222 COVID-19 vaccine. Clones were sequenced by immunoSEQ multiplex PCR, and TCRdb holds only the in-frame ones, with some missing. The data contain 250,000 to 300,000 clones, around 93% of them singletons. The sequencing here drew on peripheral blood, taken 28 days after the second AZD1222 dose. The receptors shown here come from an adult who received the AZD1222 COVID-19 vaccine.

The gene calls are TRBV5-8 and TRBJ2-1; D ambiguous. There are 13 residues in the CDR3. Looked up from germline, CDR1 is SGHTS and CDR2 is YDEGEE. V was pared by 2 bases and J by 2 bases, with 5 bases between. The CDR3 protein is CASSLGTYNEQFF. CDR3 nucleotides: TGTGCCAGCAGCTTAGGCACCTACAATGAGCAGTTCTTC.

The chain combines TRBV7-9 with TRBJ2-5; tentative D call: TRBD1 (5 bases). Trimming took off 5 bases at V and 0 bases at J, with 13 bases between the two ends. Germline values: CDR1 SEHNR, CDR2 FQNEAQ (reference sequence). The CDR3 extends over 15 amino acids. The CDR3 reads CASSPPDTDQETQYF. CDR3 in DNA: TGTGCCAGCAGCCCCCCGGACACCGACCAAGAGACCCAGTACTTC.

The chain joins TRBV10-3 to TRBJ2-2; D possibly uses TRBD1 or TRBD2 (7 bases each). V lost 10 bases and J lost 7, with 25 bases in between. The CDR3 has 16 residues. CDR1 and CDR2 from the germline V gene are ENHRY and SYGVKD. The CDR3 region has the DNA TGTGCCACGATGGGGATGACTGACAGGGAGGGCGGGGAGCTGTTTTTT. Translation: CATMGMTDREGGELFF.

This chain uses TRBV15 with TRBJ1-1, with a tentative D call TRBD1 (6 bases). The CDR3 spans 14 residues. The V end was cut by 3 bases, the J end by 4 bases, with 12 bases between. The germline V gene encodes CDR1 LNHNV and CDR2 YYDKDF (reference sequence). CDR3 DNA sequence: TGTGCCACCAGCAGTCCTTACAGGGCCACTGAAGCTTTCTTT. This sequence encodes CATSSPYRATEAFF.

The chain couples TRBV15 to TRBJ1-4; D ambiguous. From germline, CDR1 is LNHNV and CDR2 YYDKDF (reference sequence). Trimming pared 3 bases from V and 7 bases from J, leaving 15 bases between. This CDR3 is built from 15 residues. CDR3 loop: CATSRSLTALEKLFF. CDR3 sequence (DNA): TGTGCCACCAGCAGGTCATTAACAGCTCTTGAAAAACTGTTTTTT.

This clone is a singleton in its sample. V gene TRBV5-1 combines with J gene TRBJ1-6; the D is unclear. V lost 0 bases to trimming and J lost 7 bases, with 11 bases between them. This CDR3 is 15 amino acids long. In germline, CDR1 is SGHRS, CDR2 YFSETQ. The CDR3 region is CASSLVGGKNSPLHF. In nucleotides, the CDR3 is TGCGCCAGCAGCTTGGTGGGCGGGAAAAATTCACCCCTCCACTTT. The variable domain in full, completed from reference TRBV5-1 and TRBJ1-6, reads KAGVTQTPRYLIKTRGQQVTLSCSPISGHRSVSWYQQTPGQGLQFLFEYFSETQRNKGNFPGRFSGRQFSNSRSEMNVSTLELGDSALYLCASSLVGGKNSPLHFGNGTRLTVT.

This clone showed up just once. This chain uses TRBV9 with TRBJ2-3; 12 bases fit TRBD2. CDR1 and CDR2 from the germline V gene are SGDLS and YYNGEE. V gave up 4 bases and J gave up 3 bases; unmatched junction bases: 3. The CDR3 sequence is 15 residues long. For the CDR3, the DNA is TGTGCCAGCAGCCTGCTAGCGGGAGGGACAGATACGCAGTATTTT. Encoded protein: CASSLLAGGTDTQYF.

This CDR3 is CATGTGDSPLHF. The CDR3 DNA is TGTGCCACCGGGACAGGGGATTCACCCCTCCACTTT. The chain has TRBV10-3 and TRBJ1-6; 10 nucleotides agree with TRBD1. J gave up 8 bases and V 10 bases, and 2 bases lay outside the gene matches. Germline V gene lookup returns CDR1 ENHRY and CDR2 SYGVKD. The CDR3 covers 12 residues.

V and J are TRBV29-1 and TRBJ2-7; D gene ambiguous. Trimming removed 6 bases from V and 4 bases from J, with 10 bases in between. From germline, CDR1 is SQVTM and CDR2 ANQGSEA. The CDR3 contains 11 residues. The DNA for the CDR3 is TGCAGCGTCGAGATACTTTACGAGCAGTACTTC. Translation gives CSVEILYEQYF.

The CDR3 bases are TGTGCCACCAGTGACCAATACAGGGGACATGGCTACACCTTC. This translates into CATSDQYRGHGYTF. V usage is TRBV24-1 and J usage is TRBJ1-2; 7 bases fit TRBD1. CDR1 and CDR2 from the germline V gene are KGHDR and SFDVKD. The CDR3 loop spans 14 amino acids. With 4 bases clipped from V and 6 bases from J, the junction kept 7 bases outside the gene matches.